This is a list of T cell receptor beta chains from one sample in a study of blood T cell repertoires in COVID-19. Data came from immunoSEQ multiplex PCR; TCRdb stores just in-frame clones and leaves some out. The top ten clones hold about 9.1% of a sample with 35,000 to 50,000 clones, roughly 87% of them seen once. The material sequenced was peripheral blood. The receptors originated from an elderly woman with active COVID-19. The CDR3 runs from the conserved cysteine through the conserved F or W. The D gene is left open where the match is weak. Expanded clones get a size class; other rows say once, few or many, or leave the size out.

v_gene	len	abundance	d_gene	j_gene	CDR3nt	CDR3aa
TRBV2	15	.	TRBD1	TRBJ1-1	TGTGCCAGCAGAGCTCCGGGACAGATGAACACTGAAGCTTTCTTT	CASRAPGQMNTEAFF
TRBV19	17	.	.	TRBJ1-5	TGTGCCAGTAGTATTGATGCAGATGAGGGGGGCAATCAGCCCCAGCATTTT	CASSIDADEGGNQPQHF
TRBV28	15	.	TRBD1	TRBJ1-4	TGTGCCAGCAGTTTCAGGGACAGACTCACTGAAAAACTGTTTTTT	CASSFRDRLTEKLFF
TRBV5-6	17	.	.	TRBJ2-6	TGTGCCAGCAGCCCCGTTTTGGGCCTCTCTGGGGCCAACGTCCTGACTTTC	CASSPVLGLSGANVLTF
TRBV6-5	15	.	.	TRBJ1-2	TGTGCCAGCATTATTTTGGATACAGGTTACTATGGCTACACCTTC	CASIILDTGYYGYTF
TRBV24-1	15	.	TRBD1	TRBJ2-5	TGTGCCACCAGTCGAGGGGGCCAGGGGTTTGAGACCCAGTACTTC	CATSRGGQGFETQYF
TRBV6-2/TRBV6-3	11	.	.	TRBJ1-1	TGTGCCAGCAGTGACAATTTTGAAGCTTTCTTT	CASSDNFEAFF
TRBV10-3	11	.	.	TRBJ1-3	TGTGCCGCGGCTAGTTGGAACACCATATATTTT	CAAASWNTIYF
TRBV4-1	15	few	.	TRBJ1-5	TGCGCCAGCAGCCGTCGGACTGGGCGCGATCAGCCCCAGCATTTT	CASSRRTGRDQPQHF
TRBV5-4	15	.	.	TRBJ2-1	TGTGCCAGCAGCTTGGTGGGGGGGCCCTACAATGAGCAGTTCTTC	CASSLVGGPYNEQFF
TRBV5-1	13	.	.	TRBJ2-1	TGCGCCAGCAGCTTGGCAACCTCAGCGGAGCAGTTCTTC	CASSLATSAEQFF
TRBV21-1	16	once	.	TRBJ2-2	TGTGCCAGCAGCAAAGGACTAGCGGGGCAAGGCGGGGAGCTGTTTTTT	CASSKGLAGQGGELFF
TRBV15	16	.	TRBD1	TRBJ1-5	TGTGCCACCAGCAGCCTCCTGACAGGGCTCTATCAGCCCCAGCATTTT	CATSSLLTGLYQPQHF
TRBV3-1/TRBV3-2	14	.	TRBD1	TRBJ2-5	TGTGCCAGCAGCCTCGGGACAGGCCAAGAGACCCAGTACTTC	CASSLGTGQETQYF
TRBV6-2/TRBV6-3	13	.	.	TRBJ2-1	TGTGCCAGCAGTTTTATCGGGGACAATGAGCAGTTCTTC	CASSFIGDNEQFF
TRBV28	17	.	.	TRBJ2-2	TGTGCCAGCAGTCTTGTTAGTGCGGGGGCTAACACCGGGGAGCTGTTTTTT	CASSLVSAGANTGELFF
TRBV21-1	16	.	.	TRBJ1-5	TGTGCCAGCAGCAAGGATGACAGGATGGTTCGGCAGCCCCAGCATTTT	CASSKDDRMVRQPQHF
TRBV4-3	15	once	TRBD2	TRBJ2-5	TGCGCCAGCAGCCAAGTCGGGGGGGGTCAAGAGACCCAGTACTTC	CASSQVGGGQETQYF
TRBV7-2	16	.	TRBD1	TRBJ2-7	TGTGCCAGCAGCCAGGGATTAGGACAGGGGGCTTACGAGCAGTACTTC	CASSQGLGQGAYEQYF
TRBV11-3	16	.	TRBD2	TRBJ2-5	TGTGCCAGCAGCGAAAATAGCGGGGGGCTACAAGAGACCCAGTACTTC	CASSENSGGLQETQYF
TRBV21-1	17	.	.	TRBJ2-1	TGTGCCAGCAGCGGAAGCGTACTAGCGGGGGTCGGGAATGAGCAGTTCTTC	CASSGSVLAGVGNEQFF
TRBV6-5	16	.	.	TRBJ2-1	TGTGCCAGCAGTTACTCTTCTTCATACGGGTTAAATGAGCAGTTCTTC	CASSYSSSYGLNEQFF
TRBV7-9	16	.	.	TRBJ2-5	TGTGCCAGCAGCTTAGGGGCCGTAAGGCAGGGCGAGACCCAGTACTTC	CASSLGAVRQGETQYF
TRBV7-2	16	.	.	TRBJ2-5	TGTGCCAGCAGCTTTTGGGGCCTAGGGGCCAAAGAGACCCAGTACTTC	CASSFWGLGAKETQYF
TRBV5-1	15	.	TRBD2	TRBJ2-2	TGCGCCAGCAGCTTTTCTAGCGGGAACACCGGGGAGCTGTTTTTT	CASSFSSGNTGELFF
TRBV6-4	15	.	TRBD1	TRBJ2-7	TGTGCCAGCAGTGATGGGACAGGGGAAGCCTACGAGCAGTACTTC	CASSDGTGEAYEQYF
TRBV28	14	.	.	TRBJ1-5	TGTGCCAGCACCTTAGACAGGAAGGATCAGCCCCAGCATTTT	CASTLDRKDQPQHF
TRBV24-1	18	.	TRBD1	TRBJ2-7	TGTGCCACCAGTGCATCTCGGGACAGGAAGAAATATGGCTACGAGCAGTACTTC	CATSASRDRKKYGYEQYF
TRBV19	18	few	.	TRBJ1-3	TGTGCCAGTAGTATCGGACAGCACCTAGGGTATCCTGGAAACACCATATATTTT	CASSIGQHLGYPGNTIYF
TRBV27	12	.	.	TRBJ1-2	TGTGCCAGCAGGGACTCTTTCTATGGCTACACCTTC	CASRDSFYGYTF
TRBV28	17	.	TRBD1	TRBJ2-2	TGTGCCAGCAGTTCCCCCACCGGGACAGCCCGAACCGGGGAGCTGTTTTTT	CASSSPTGTARTGELFF
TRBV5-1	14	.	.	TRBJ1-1	TGCGCCAGCCCCGGGGGAGGGAAGAACACTGAAGCTTTCTTT	CASPGGGKNTEAFF
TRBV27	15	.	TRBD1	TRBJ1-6	TGTGCCAGCAGGGGGGAGACAGGGTTGAATTCACCCCTCCACTTT	CASRGETGLNSPLHF
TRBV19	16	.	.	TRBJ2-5	TGTGCCAGTAGTATCGGGAGCGCGAACTACCAAGAGACCCAGTACTTC	CASSIGSANYQETQYF
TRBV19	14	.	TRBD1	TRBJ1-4	TGTGCCAGTGGGGACAGGGGGCGAGGTGAAAAACTGTTTTTT	CASGDRGRGEKLFF
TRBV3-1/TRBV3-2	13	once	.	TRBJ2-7	TGTGCCAGCAGCCCACCCGGGATCTACGAGCAGTACTTC	CASSPPGIYEQYF
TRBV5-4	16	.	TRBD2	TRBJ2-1	TGTGCCAGCAGCCCCCCTAGCGGGGGGGCCATCCTGGAGCAGTTCTTC	CASSPPSGGAILEQFF
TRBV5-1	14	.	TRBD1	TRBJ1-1	TGCGCCAGCAGCGTGGGACAGGTTAACACTGAAGCTTTCTTT	CASSVGQVNTEAFF
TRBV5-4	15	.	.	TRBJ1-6	TGTGCCAGCAGCTTGCGGAGCTCCTATAATTCACCCCTCCACTTT	CASSLRSSYNSPLHF
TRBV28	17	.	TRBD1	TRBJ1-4	TGTGCCAGCAATCCGTGGACAGGAGAAACAACTAATGAAAAACTGTTTTTT	CASNPWTGETTNEKLFF
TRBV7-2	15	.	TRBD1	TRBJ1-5	TGTGCCAGCAGCTTTCTCGGACAGGTTCGTCAGCCCCAGCATTTT	CASSFLGQVRQPQHF
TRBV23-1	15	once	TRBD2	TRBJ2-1	TGCGCCAGCAGTCATCAGCGGGGGGGGAATAATGAGCAGTTCTTC	CASSHQRGGNNEQFF
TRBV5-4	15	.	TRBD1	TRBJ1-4	TGTGCCAGCAGCTTGGCAACAGGGGGCGGTGAAAAACTGTTTTTT	CASSLATGGGEKLFF
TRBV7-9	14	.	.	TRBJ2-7	TGTGCCAGCAGCGTGACTAGTCCTCCCTACGAGCAGTACTTC	CASSVTSPPYEQYF
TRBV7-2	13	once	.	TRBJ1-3	TGTGCCAGCAGCTCGCGGCGAGGAAACACCATATATTTT	CASSSRRGNTIYF